This T cell receptor (beta chain) was sequenced during a study of blood T cell repertoires in COVID-19. Study-wide background: The analysed material was cDNA or gDNA that came from T cells, B-cell-depleted T cells, or PBMCs.

The CDR3 covers 11 residues. V was shortened by 5 bases and J by 3 bases, with 5 bases between the two germline ends. The germline V gene has CDR1 SGHAT and CDR2 FQDESV (reference sequence). As originally analysed: Using reference gene primer amplification, nucleated cell counts were estimated. Generated by immunoSEQ multiplex PCR, the TCRdb table keeps only in-frame clones and is missing some. Clone size and the V and J calls come from that table; the DNA yielded D and trimming. The sample has about 130,000 clones, 84% seen once. V is TRBV11-1 and J is TRBJ2-7; D is uncertain. The sequence came from a woman in her thirties who had recovered from COVID-19. The sequencing input was peripheral blood. Written as DNA, the CDR3 is TGTGCCAGCAGCCAACTCTACGAGCAGTACTTC. Protein product: CASSQLYEQYF.